This T cell receptor (beta chain) emerged from a study of blood T cell repertoires in COVID-19. This CDR3 is built from 14 residues. Germline loops: CDR1 MNHEY, CDR2 SMNVEV (reference sequence). V lost 9 bases to trimming and J lost 1 base, with 12 bases between them. Source study methods: Amplified reference gene primers provided the basis for estimating nucleated cell counts. The protocol was immunoSEQ multiplex PCR, while the TCRdb copy is restricted to in-frame clones and leaves out a portion. D and trimming come from the DNA, and the V and J calls and clone size come from that table. The sample shows tens of thousands of clones, roughly 90% of them seen only once.

The receptor's source is a man aged 50 or older with active COVID-19. Material: peripheral blood. This chain uses TRBV27 with TRBJ2-2; D gene uncertain. Here the CDR3 reads CASAARRNTGELFF. The DNA for the CDR3 is TGTGCCAGTGCGGCTAGGCGGAACACCGGGGAGCTGTTTTTT.